A selection of T cell receptor beta chains follows, all from one sample in a study of blood T cell repertoires in COVID-19. The data were produced by immunoSEQ multiplex PCR, yet TCRdb's version contains in-frame clones alone and is incomplete. The table records under 200,000 clones, around 84% of them present only once. Sequencing was done on a sample of peripheral blood. The origin of the receptors is a woman of 80 years or more with COVID-19, enrolled during active disease. Each CDR3 is given with its conserved first and last residue. D genes are given only for firm matches. Size is omitted from some rows. Given values are once, few, many or a class for expanded clones.

CDR3 | DNA | size | J | D | V
CASSFIAGASYEQYF | TGTGCCAGCAGTTTTATCGCGGGAGCATCCTACGAGCAGTACTTC | - | TRBJ2-7 | TRBD2 | TRBV28
CASSNYLETNTEAFF | TGTGCCAGCAGTAATTATCTGGAGACGAACACTGAAGCTTTCTTT | - | TRBJ1-1 | - | TRBV27
CASSLGRGSGGSYPDTQYF | TGTGCCAGCAGCTTAGGACGGGGAAGCGGCGGGAGTTACCCAGATACGCAGTATTTT | - | TRBJ2-3 | TRBD2 | TRBV7-9
CASSPNLGNQPQHF | TGTGCCAGCAGCCCTAACTTGGGCAATCAGCCCCAGCATTTT | - | TRBJ1-5 | - | TRBV7-2
CATSRGQGTYNEQFF | TGTGCCACCAGCAGGGGACAGGGTACCTACAATGAGCAGTTCTTC | - | TRBJ2-1 | TRBD1 | TRBV15
CATSDSGQVQETQYF | TGTGCCACCAGTGATTCCGGACAGGTCCAAGAGACCCAGTACTTC | - | TRBJ2-5 | TRBD1 | TRBV24-1
CASSQVRETQYF | TGTGCCAGCAGCCAAGTTCGAGAGACCCAGTACTTC | - | TRBJ2-5 | - | TRBV3-1/TRBV3-2
CASSSGTGGASSPLHF | TGTGCCAGCAGCTCCGGGACAGGGGGCGCGTCCTCACCCCTCCACTTT | - | TRBJ1-6 | TRBD1 | TRBV5-6
CASSILSGEAFF | TGTGCCAGTAGTATTTTATCGGGTGAAGCTTTCTTT | - | TRBJ1-1 | - | TRBV19
CASRLSSGNTIYF | TGTGCCAGTAGGTTGAGCTCTGGAAACACCATATATTTT | - | TRBJ1-3 | - | TRBV19
CASSIPGQGSGYTF | TGTGCCAGTAGTATCCCCGGACAGGGTAGTGGCTACACCTTC | - | TRBJ1-2 | TRBD1 | TRBV19
CASSQVPGATNEKLFF | TGTGCCAGCAGCCAAGTTCCGGGAGCAACTAATGAAAAACTGTTTTTT | - | TRBJ1-4 | - | TRBV3-1/TRBV3-2
CASSPGQGAFEQYF | TGTGCCAGCTCACCGGGACAGGGGGCGTTTGAGCAGTACTTC | - | TRBJ2-7 | TRBD1 | TRBV18
CASSRLAGDRFF | TGTGCCAGTAGTAGACTAGCGGGAGATAGGTTCTTC | - | TRBJ2-1 | TRBD2 | TRBV19
CASSAPGYNQPQHF | TGTGCCAGCAGCGCCCCGGGGTACAATCAGCCCCAGCATTTT | - | TRBJ1-5 | - | TRBV7-9
CASSSPTSGSLYNEQFF | TGTGCCAGCAGTTCCCCGACTAGCGGGAGTCTCTACAATGAGCAGTTCTTC | - | TRBJ2-1 | TRBD2 | TRBV28
CSASRGTGGESQPQHF | TGCAGTGCTAGTAGGGGGACAGGGGGAGAGAGTCAGCCCCAGCATTTT | - | TRBJ1-5 | TRBD1 | TRBV20-1
CASRSGMLQETQYF | TGTGCCAGCAGAAGCGGGATGCTGCAAGAGACCCAGTACTTC | - | TRBJ2-5 | TRBD2 | TRBV5-4
CAIRITGMNTEAFF | TGTGCCATCCGAATAACAGGGATGAACACTGAAGCTTTCTTT | - | TRBJ1-1 | - | TRBV7-2
CASSRTPGLAYYNEQFF | TGTGCCAGCAGCCGAACACCGGGACTAGCATATTACAATGAGCAGTTCTTC | once | TRBJ2-1 | TRBD2 | TRBV3-1/TRBV3-2
CASSLEGVPNYGYTF | TGTGCCAGCAGCTTGGAGGGGGTTCCTAACTATGGCTACACCTTC | - | TRBJ1-2 | - | TRBV5-4
CATSPSGTVDTGELFF | TGTGCCACCAGTCCCTCAGGGACAGTAGACACCGGGGAGCTGTTTTTT | - | TRBJ2-2 | TRBD1 | TRBV24-1
CASSRGQETQYF | TGTGCCAGCAGCAGGGGCCAAGAGACCCAGTACTTC | - | TRBJ2-5 | - | TRBV16
CASSRGPSGGETQYF | TGCGCCAGCAGCCGCGGTCCTAGCGGGGGAGAGACCCAGTACTTC | - | TRBJ2-5 | TRBD2 | TRBV5-1
CASSPTGGATFEAFF | TGTGCCAGCTCACCGACAGGGGGCGCGACCTTTGAAGCTTTCTTT | - | TRBJ1-1 | TRBD1 | TRBV18
CASSSSTGELFF | TGTGCCAGCAGCTCCTCCACCGGGGAGCTGTTTTTT | - | TRBJ2-2 | - | TRBV5-8
CAISKPGDTEAFF | TGTGCCATCAGCAAACCGGGGGACACTGAAGCTTTCTTT | - | TRBJ1-1 | - | TRBV10-3
CASSFGLNEQFF | TGTGCCAGCAGCTTTGGCCTCAATGAGCAGTTCTTC | - | TRBJ2-1 | - | TRBV5-8
CASSLGGNYEQYF | TGTGCCAGCAGCTTAGGCGGGAATTACGAGCAGTACTTC | - | TRBJ2-7 | - | TRBV11-2
CASSLGLAGGYNEQFF | TGTGCCAGCAGTTTGGGACTAGCGGGAGGATACAATGAGCAGTTCTTC | - | TRBJ2-1 | TRBD2 | TRBV6-5
CASSAGTGGEQYF | TGTGCCAGCAGTGCCGGGACAGGGGGCGAGCAGTACTTC | - | TRBJ2-7 | TRBD1 | TRBV6-2/TRBV6-3
CASSLRGITNEKLFF | TGTGCCAGCAGCTTGAGGGGGATTACTAATGAAAAACTGTTTTTT | - | TRBJ1-4 | - | TRBV5-6
CASSFRPTVEGYTF | TGTGCCAGCAGCTTCAGACCGACTGTTGAGGGCTACACCTTC | - | TRBJ1-2 | - | TRBV7-9
CAISEGRAEQYF | TGTGCCATCAGTGAGGGCAGGGCCGAGCAGTACTTC | - | TRBJ2-7 | - | TRBV10-3
CSVRTGGITEAFF | TGCAGCGTTAGGACAGGAGGTATCACTGAAGCTTTCTTT | - | TRBJ1-1 | TRBD1 | TRBV29-1
CASSPQSGGLQETQYF | TGTGCCAGCTCACCACAATCGGGTGGACTCCAAGAGACCCAGTACTTC | - | TRBJ2-5 | - | TRBV18
CASSISPSSYNEQFF | TGTGCCAGTAGTATTTCACCTAGCTCCTACAATGAGCAGTTCTTC | - | TRBJ2-1 | - | TRBV19
CASSRDRDNEKLFF | TGTGCCAGCAGTCGGGACAGGGATAATGAAAAACTGTTTTTT | - | TRBJ1-4 | TRBD1 | TRBV14
CASRSGTANEKLFF | TGTGCCAGCAGGAGTGGGACAGCAAATGAAAAACTGTTTTTT | once | TRBJ1-4 | TRBD1 | TRBV6-6
CASSSPGGSGNTIYF | TGTGCCAGCAGTTCCCCAGGGGGCTCTGGAAACACCATATATTTT | - | TRBJ1-3 | TRBD1 | TRBV28